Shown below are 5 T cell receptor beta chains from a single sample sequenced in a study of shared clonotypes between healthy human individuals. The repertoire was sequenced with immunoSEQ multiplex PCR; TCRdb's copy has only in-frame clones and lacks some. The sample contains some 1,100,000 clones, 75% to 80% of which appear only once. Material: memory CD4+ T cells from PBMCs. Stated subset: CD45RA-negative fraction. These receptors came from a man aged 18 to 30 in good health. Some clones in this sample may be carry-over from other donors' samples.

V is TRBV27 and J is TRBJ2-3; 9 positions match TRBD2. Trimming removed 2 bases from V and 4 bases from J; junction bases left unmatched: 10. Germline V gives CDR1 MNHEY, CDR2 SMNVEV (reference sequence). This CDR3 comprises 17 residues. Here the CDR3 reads CASSLSGRRLPSDTQYF. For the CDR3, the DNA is TGTGCCAGCAGTTTAAGCGGGAGGCGCCTCCCCTCAGATACGCAGTATTTT.

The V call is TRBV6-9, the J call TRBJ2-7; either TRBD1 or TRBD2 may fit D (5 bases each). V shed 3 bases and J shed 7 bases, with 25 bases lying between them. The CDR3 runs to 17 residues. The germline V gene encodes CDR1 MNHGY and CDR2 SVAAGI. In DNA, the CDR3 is TGTGCCAGCAGTTACGACACACGGGACCCCCCCGACTGTGAGCAGTACTTC. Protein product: CASSYDTRDPPDCEQYF.

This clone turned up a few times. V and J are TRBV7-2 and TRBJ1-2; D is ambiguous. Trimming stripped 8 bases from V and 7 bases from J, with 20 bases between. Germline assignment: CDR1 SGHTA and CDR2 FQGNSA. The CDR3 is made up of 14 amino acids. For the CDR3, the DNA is TGTGCCAGCGGCTACGGGCGGAATCCAGGTGGCTACACCTTC. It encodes CASGYGRNPGGYTF. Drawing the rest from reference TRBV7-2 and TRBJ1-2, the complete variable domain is GAGVSQSPSNKVTEKGKDVELRCDPISGHTALYWYRQSLGQGLEFLIYFQGNSAPDKSGLPSDRFSAERTGGSVSTLTIQRTQQEDSAVYLCASGYGRNPGGYTFGSGTRLTVV.

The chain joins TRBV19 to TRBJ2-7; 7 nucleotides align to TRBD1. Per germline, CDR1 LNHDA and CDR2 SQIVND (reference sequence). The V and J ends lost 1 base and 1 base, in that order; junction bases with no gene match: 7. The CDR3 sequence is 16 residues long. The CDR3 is CASSIGDRVTSYEQYF. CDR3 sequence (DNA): TGTGCCAGTAGTATAGGCGACAGGGTCACTTCCTACGAGCAGTACTTC.

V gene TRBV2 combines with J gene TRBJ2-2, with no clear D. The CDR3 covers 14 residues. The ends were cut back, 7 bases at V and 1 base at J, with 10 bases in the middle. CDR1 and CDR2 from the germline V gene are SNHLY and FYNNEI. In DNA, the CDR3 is TGTGCCAGCATTCCGGATCTGAACACCGGGGAGCTGTTTTTT. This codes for CASIPDLNTGELFF.